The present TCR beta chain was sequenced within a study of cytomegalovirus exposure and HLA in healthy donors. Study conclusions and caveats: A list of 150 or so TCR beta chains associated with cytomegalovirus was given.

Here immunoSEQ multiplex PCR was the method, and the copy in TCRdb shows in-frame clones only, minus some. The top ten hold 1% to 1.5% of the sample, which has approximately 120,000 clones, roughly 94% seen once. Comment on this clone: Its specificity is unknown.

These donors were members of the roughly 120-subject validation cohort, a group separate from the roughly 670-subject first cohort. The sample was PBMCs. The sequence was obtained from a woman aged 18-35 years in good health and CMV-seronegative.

CDR3 region: CASSFGGTGGHEQYF. CDR3 DNA: TGCGCCAGCAGCTTCGGTGGGACAGGAGGTCACGAGCAGTACTTC. The genes are TRBV5-1 and TRBJ2-7; 8 nucleotides match TRBD1. Unmatched junction bases numbered 9, after V lost 2 bases and J lost 5 bases. In germline, CDR1 is SGHRS, CDR2 YFSETQ. The CDR3 is 15 amino acids.